This TCR beta chain was documented in a study of T cell responses to AZD1222 COVID-19 vaccine. Comment on this clone: Its antigen is undetermined.

Method: immunoSEQ multiplex PCR; TCRdb's copy keeps in-frame clones and lacks some. Here the sample spans under 170,000 clones, roughly 90% being singletons. Study outcomes and limitations: Among vaccine-associated CD4 TCRs, coverage spanned spike, with dominance at 160-218 and 743-854. Repertoire collection took place solely once the T cell response had peaked.

Trimming cost V 2 bases and J 8 bases, with 12 bases left between them. Germline CDR1 is WSHSY and CDR2 is SAAADI. The CDR3 sequence is 13 residues long. This rearrangement joins TRBV10-2 to TRBJ1-2; D is unresolved. This clonotype was obtained from an adult who received the AZD1222 COVID-19 vaccine. The source was peripheral blood, collected 28 days after the second AZD1222 dose. The CDR3 sequence: CASSEPRLGGYTF. In nucleotides, the CDR3 is TGCGCCAGCAGTGAGCCCCGACTCGGGGGCTACACCTTC.